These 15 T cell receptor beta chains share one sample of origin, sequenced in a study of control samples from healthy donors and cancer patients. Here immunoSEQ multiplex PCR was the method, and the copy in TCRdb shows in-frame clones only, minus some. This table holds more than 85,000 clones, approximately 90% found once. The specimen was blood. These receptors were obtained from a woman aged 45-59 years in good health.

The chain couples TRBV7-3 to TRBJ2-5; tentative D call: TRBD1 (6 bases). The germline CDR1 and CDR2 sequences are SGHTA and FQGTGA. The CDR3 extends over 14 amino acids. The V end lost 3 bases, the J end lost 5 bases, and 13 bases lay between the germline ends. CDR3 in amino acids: CASSLAGVSETQYF. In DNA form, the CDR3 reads TGTGCCAGCAGCTTGGCAGGGGTATCGGAGACCCAGTACTTC.

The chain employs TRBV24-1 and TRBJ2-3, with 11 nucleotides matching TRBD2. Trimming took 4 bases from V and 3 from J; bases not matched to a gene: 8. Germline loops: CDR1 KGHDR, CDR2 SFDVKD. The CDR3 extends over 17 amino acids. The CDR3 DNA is TGTGCCACCAGTGACAAAACTAGCGGGAGAGAGACAGATACGCAGTATTTT. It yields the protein CATSDKTSGRETDTQYF.

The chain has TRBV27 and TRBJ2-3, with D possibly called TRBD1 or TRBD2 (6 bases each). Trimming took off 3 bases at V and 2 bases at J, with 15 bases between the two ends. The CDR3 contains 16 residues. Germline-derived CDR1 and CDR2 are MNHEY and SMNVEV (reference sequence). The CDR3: CASSLLYPGATDTQYF. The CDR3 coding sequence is TGTGCCAGCAGTTTGTTGTATCCGGGGGCCACAGATACGCAGTATTTT.

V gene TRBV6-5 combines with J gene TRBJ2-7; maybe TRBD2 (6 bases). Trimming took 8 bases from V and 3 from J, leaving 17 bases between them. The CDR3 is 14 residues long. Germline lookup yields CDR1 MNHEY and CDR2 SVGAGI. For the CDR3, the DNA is TGTGCCAGCCAATTTTCTACCGGGAGCTACGAGCAGTACGTC. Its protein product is CASQFSTGSYEQYV.

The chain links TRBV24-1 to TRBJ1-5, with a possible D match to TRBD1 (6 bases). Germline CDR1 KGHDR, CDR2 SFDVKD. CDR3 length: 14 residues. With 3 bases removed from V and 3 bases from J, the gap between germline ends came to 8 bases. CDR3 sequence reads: CATSDGQYNQPQHF. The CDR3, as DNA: TGTGCCACCAGTGATGGACAGTACAATCAGCCCCAGCATTTT.

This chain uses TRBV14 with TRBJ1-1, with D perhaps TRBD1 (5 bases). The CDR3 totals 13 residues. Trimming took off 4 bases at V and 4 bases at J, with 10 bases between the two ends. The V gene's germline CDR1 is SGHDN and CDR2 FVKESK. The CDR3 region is CASSLTVGTEAFF. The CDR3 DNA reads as TGTGCCAGCAGCCTGACAGTTGGCACTGAAGCTTTCTTT.

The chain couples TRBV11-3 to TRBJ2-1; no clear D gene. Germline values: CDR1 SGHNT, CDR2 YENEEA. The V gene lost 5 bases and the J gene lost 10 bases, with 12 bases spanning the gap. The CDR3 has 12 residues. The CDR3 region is CASSQKVGEQFF. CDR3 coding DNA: TGTGCCAGCAGCCAGAAAGTCGGCGAGCAGTTCTTC.

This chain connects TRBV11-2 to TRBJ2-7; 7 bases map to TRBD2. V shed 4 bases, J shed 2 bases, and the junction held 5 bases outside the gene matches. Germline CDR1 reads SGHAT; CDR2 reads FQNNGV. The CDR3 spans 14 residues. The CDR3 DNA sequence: TGTGCCAGCAGCTCCGAGCGGGGCCCCTACGAGCAGTACTTC. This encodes CASSSERGPYEQYF.

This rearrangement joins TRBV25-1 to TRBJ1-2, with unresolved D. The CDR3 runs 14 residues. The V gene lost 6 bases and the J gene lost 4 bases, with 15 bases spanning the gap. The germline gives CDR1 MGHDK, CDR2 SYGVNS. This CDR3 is CASSEGVLSYGYTF. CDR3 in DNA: TGTGCCAGCAGCGAGGGAGTCCTGAGCTATGGCTACACCTTC.

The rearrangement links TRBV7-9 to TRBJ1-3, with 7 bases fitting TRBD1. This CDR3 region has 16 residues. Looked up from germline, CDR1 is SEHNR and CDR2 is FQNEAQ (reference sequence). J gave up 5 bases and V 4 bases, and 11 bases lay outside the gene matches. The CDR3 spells CASSSLGTVIRNTIYF. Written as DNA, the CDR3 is TGTGCCAGCAGCTCCTTAGGGACAGTCATTCGAAACACCATATATTTT.

The CDR3 DNA sequence: TGTGCCAGCAGTTACTCGGGCAGCTCCCTCGGGGATAAACATTTT. It translates to CASSYSGSSLGDKHF. The V gene is TRBV6-5, the J gene TRBJ1-5; D uncertain. The CDR3 contains 15 residues. V was cut by 0 bases and J by 16 bases, with 22 bases left in between. Germline loops: CDR1 MNHEY, CDR2 SVGAGI.

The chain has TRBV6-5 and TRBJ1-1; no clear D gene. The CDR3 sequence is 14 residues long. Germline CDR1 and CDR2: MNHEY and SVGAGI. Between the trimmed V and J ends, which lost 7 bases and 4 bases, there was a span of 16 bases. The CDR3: CASITLGTTTEAFF. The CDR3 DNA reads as TGTGCCAGCATTACACTAGGTACCACCACTGAAGCTTTCTTT.

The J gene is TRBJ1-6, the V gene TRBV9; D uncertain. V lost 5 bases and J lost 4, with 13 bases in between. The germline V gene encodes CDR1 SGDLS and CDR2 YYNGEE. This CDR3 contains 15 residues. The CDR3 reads CASRPFPPYNSPLHF. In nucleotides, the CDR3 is TGTGCCAGCAGGCCGTTTCCCCCTTATAATTCACCCCTCCACTTT. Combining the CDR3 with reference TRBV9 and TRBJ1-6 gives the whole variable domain DSGVTQTPKHLITATGQRVTLRCSPRSGDLSVYWYQQSLDQGLQFLIQYYNGEERAKGNILERFSAQQFPDLHSELNLSSLELGDSALYFCASRPFPPYNSPLHFGNGTRLTVT.

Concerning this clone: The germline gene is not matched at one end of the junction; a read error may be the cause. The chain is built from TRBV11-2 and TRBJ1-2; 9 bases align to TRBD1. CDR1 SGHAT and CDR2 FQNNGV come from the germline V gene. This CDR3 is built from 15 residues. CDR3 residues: CASGLQTGGIGGYTF. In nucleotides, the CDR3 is TGTGCCAGCGGCTTACAGACAGGGGGGATAGGTGGCTACACCTTC.

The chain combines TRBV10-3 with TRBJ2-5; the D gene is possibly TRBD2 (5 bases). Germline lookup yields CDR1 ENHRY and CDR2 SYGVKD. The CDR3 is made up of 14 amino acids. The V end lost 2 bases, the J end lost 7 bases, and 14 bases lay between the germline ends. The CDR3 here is CAISEPRDHATQYF. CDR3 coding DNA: TGTGCCATCAGTGAGCCGAGGGATCATGCGACCCAGTACTTC.